This record covers a single T cell receptor beta chain. Its antigen remains unknown. The data were taken from a study of OX40 agonist ivuxolimab in advanced cancers. General study findings and limits: In CD8+ T cells, expanded clones were on average more numerous than in CD4+.

The repertoire was sequenced with immunoSEQ multiplex PCR; TCRdb's copy has only in-frame clones and lacks some. Of 14,000 or so clones in the sample, around 80% were seen once. Trimming took off 0 bases at V and 4 bases at J, with 5 bases between the two ends. This CDR3 has 13 residues. Germline V lookup: CDR1 SGHRS, CDR2 YFSETQ. Patients were excluded for autoimmune disease history or systemic immunosuppression. The material was CD4+ or CD8+ T cells sorted from blood, obtained in a trial of the OX40 agonist ivuxolimab. The rearrangement uses TRBV5-1 and TRBJ2-1, with D unresolved. The TCR comes from an adult with an advanced solid tumor such as melanoma, head and neck, liver or kidney cancer. The chain's CDR3 is CASSLDGYNEQFF. DNA of the CDR3: TGCGCCAGCAGCTTGGACGGATACAATGAGCAGTTCTTC.